The 23 T cell receptor beta chains in this list originate from one sample, sequenced in a study of regulatory T cells in long-lasting Graves disease. The time point here: persistent/refractory GD, antithyroid drugs over 5 years with positive TRAb. Preparation of the TCR library used RNA extracted from PBMCs. Arm-PCR with iRepertoire HTBI primers amplified the CDR3 regions for these TCR beta libraries. MiXCR was run by TCRdb on the multiplex PCR reads, yielding one entry per CDR3 protein. Of 700,000 or so distinct CDR3 sequences listed, about 32% are singletons. The sequencing used peripheral blood mononuclear cells (PBMCs), collected when the disease was refractory, from a patient treated with antithyroid drugs. These receptors all come from a female donor with Graves disease.

This chain uses TRBV9 with TRBJ2-5; a weak D match, TRBD2 (5 bases). Trimming shortened V by 0 bases and J by 4 bases, and 13 bases separated the two germline ends. CDR3 length: 15 amino acids. The V gene's germline CDR1 is SGDLS and CDR2 YYNGEE. CDR3 sequence (DNA): TGTGCCAGCAGCGTAGTCGGGGTCCCGCTAGAGACCCAGTACTTC. This translates into CASSVVGVPLETQYF.

V gene TRBV5-1 combines with J gene TRBJ1-2; D unresolved. This CDR3 has 13 amino acids. Trimming left V 2 bases short and J 2 bases short, with 7 bases between. Germline CDR1 is SGHRS and CDR2 is YFSETQ. In DNA form, the CDR3 reads TGCGCCAGCAGCTTCGGGGTAAACTATGGCTACACCTTC. Translated, it gives CASSFGVNYGYTF. Based on the CDR3 plus reference TRBV5-1 and TRBJ1-2, the full variable domain is KAGVTQTPRYLIKTRGQQVTLSCSPISGHRSVSWYQQTPGQGLQFLFEYFSETQRNKGNFPGRFSGRQFSNSRSEMNVSTLELGDSALYLCASSFGVNYGYTFGSGTRLTVV.

This clonotype was counted a few times. DNA of the CDR3: TGTGCCATCAGGGGGGGAGGCCTGCTAGACGAGCAGTACTTC. It codes for CAIRGGGLLDEQYF. The chain is built from TRBV10-3 and TRBJ2-7; a possible D gene is TRBD2 (6 bases). This CDR3 is built from 14 residues. The V end lost 6 bases, the J end lost 5 bases, and 17 bases lay between the germline ends. Germline V gene sequence: CDR1 ENHRY, CDR2 SYGVKD.

The chain is built from TRBV11-2 and TRBJ1-6; 7 bases align to TRBD1. This CDR3 contains 17 residues. After removal of 8 bases from V and 7 bases from J, the junction contained 17 bases not matched to a gene. The germline gives CDR1 SGHAT, CDR2 FQNNGV. The CDR3 sequence is CASGSRPGGAENSPLHF. The CDR3 DNA follows: TGTGCCAGCGGCTCCCGCCCAGGGGGGGCCGAGAATTCACCCCTCCACTTT.

The chain employs TRBV7-3 and TRBJ2-7; D may be TRBD1 (5 bases). V was cut by 7 bases and J by 2 bases, with 18 bases left in between. In germline, CDR1 is SGHTA, CDR2 FQGTGA. CDR3 length equals 15 residues. The CDR3 sequence is CASTKGAQLAYEQYF. In nucleotides, the CDR3 is TGTGCCAGCACCAAAGGGGCACAATTAGCCTACGAGCAGTACTTC.

A few counts support this clonotype. The V call is TRBV6-1, the J call TRBJ1-6; the D gene is possibly TRBD1 (6 bases). CDR1 is MNHNS, CDR2 SASEGT, per germline. The ends were cut back, 7 bases at V and 9 bases at J, with 19 bases in the middle. The CDR3 runs to 15 residues. The DNA for the CDR3 is TGTGCCAGCAATTTGAGAGGGGGGAACAGTTCACCCCTCCACTTT. Encoded protein: CASNLRGGNSSPLHF.

The chain combines TRBV9 with TRBJ1-2; the match to TRBD1 covers 12 bases. CDR1 is SGDLS, CDR2 YYNGEE, per germline. With 4 bases clipped from V and 5 bases from J, the junction kept 12 bases outside the gene matches. The CDR3 has 17 amino acids. For the CDR3, the DNA is TGTGCCAGCAGCACCCACTTACCGGGACAGGGGGCTTATGGCTACACCTTC. Translating it yields CASSTHLPGQGAYGYTF.

This clonotype came up a few times. The chain has TRBV6-1 and TRBJ2-7; tentatively, D is TRBD2 (6 bases). This CDR3 is 15 amino acids long. Germline CDR1 MNHNS, CDR2 SASEGT. V was clipped by 3 bases and J by 4 bases, with 16 bases between them. Here the CDR3 reads CASSESAGNRYEQYF. Written as DNA, the CDR3 is TGTGCCAGCAGTGAGTCAGCGGGTAACCGGTACGAGCAGTACTTC.

This clonotype appeared a few times. The chain combines TRBV5-1 with TRBJ2-3; D uncertain. V dropped 0 bases and J dropped 0 bases, with 8 bases sitting between them. This CDR3 comprises 15 residues. Per germline, CDR1 SGHRS and CDR2 YFSETQ. The CDR3 DNA reads TGCGCCAGCAGCTTGGAAGGGTTTAGCACAGATACGCAGTATTTT. Residues: CASSLEGFSTDTQYF.

This clonotype appeared many times. The rearrangement uses TRBV28 and TRBJ2-7; no clear D gene. The germline V and J ends were trimmed by 2 bases and 4 bases, with 6 bases remaining between them. Germline V gene sequence: CDR1 MDHEN, CDR2 SYDVKM. CDR3 length equals 12 residues. The CDR3 is CASSLAFYEQYF. The CDR3, as DNA: TGTGCCAGCAGTTTAGCGTTTTACGAGCAGTACTTC. Drawing the rest from reference TRBV28 and TRBJ2-7, the complete variable domain is DVKVTQSSRYLVKRTGEKVFLECVQDMDHENMFWYRQDPGLGLRLIYFSYDVKMKEKGDIPEGYSVSREKKERFSLILESASTNQTSMYLCASSLAFYEQYFGPGTRLTVT.

The V gene is TRBV5-4, the J gene TRBJ2-5, with D maybe TRBD1 (5 bases). Germline CDR1 and CDR2: SGHNT and YYREEE (reference sequence). The CDR3 is 14 residues long. Between the trimmed V and J ends, which lost 4 bases and 1 base, there was a span of 11 bases. The CDR3 loop is CASSPKGPQETQYF. CDR3 coding DNA: TGTGCCAGCAGCCCCAAGGGGCCCCAAGAGACCCAGTACTTC.

The chain couples TRBV20-1 to TRBJ2-4; the D is unclear. The CDR3 length is 15 residues. V was shortened by 0 bases and J by 0 bases, with 9 bases between the two germline ends. CDR1 is DFQATT, CDR2 SNEGSKA, per germline (reference sequence). CDR3 region: CSARDGALAKNIQYF. CDR3 nucleotide sequence: TGCAGTGCTAGAGATGGCGCTCTAGCCAAAAACATTCAGTACTTC.

This clonotype was found once. The chain joins TRBV20-1 to TRBJ2-7; unclear D gene. The CDR3 consists of 13 residues. Germline V gives CDR1 DFQATT, CDR2 SNEGSKA (reference sequence). The V end was cut by 6 bases, the J end by 0 bases, with 12 bases between. CDR3 bases: TGCAGTGCCCTCGGAGAGGACTCCTACGAGCAGTACTTC. Its protein is CSALGEDSYEQYF.

V usage is TRBV6-5 and J usage is TRBJ2-5; D is possibly TRBD1 or TRBD2 (5 bases each). The germline V gene has CDR1 MNHEY and CDR2 SVGAGI. CDR3 size: 16 residues. Trimming left V 4 bases short and J 1 base short, with 16 bases between. DNA of the CDR3: TGTGCCAGCAGTTGCTCTGGGGGAACGGCCCAAGAGACCCAGTACTTC. Its translation: CASSCSGGTAQETQYF.

This clonotype was counted only a few times. The V and J genes are TRBV6-1 and TRBJ1-5, with 7 bases matching TRBD1. CDR3 length: 14 amino acids. Germline CDR1 reads MNHNS; CDR2 reads SASEGT. Trimming took 5 bases from V and 9 from J; bases not matched to a gene: 10. CDR3 in amino acids: CASSRDRTLGPQHF. Here the CDR3 DNA reads TGTGCCAGCAGTCGGGACAGAACCCTTGGGCCCCAGCATTTT.

This clonotype was counted only a few times. This chain connects TRBV14 to TRBJ1-1; 8 bases align to TRBD1. The V gene's germline CDR1 is SGHDN and CDR2 FVKESK. Unmatched junction bases numbered 10, after V lost 3 bases and J lost 10 bases. The CDR3 is 14 amino acids. Written as DNA, the CDR3 is TGTGCCAGCAGCCAGCACCCGCAGGGGGCCCTAGCTTTCTTT. Amino acids: CASSQHPQGALAFF.

The chain uses TRBV27 and TRBJ2-1, with 13 bases aligning to TRBD2. Germline V gives CDR1 MNHEY, CDR2 SMNVEV (reference sequence). Trimming at V came to 4 bases and at J to 8 bases, leaving 5 bases not matched to a gene. CDR3 size: 15 residues. CDR3 protein: CASSWTSGSYDEQFF. CDR3 sequence (DNA): TGTGCCAGCAGTTGGACTAGCGGGAGCTATGATGAGCAGTTCTTC.

This clonotype was observed many times. The rearrangement uses TRBV27 and TRBJ1-5; no definite D call. The CDR3 totals 14 residues. Germline V gene sequence: CDR1 MNHEY, CDR2 SMNVEV (reference sequence). Trimming took off 1 base at V and 1 base at J, with 5 bases between the two ends. The CDR3 loop is CASSLLGSNQPQHF. Written as DNA, the CDR3 is TGTGCCAGCAGTTTATTGGGAAGCAATCAGCCCCAGCATTTT.

This clonotype occurred a few times. J is TRBJ2-7 and V is TRBV2; 12 bases agree with TRBD1. The V and J ends lost 3 bases and 2 bases, in that order; junction bases with no gene match: 5. The germline V gene has CDR1 SNHLY and CDR2 FYNNEI. The CDR3 runs 16 residues. The CDR3, as DNA: TGTGCCAGCAGTGAGTCTGGGACAGGGGGCCCCTACGAGCAGTACTTC. It is translated as CASSESGTGGPYEQYF.

This clonotype was picked up a small number of times. The genes are TRBV20-1 and TRBJ1-2; D perhaps matches TRBD1 (6 bases). The CDR3 is 12 residues long. Trimming cost V 3 bases and J 2 bases, with 7 bases left between them. The V gene's germline CDR1 is DFQATT and CDR2 SNEGSKA (reference sequence). The DNA of the CDR3 is TGCAGTGCTAGTGGACAGAACTATGGCTACACCTTC. This codes for CSASGQNYGYTF.

The chain joins TRBV5-1 to TRBJ1-4; D ambiguous. The germline V and J ends were trimmed by 2 bases and 7 bases, with 12 bases remaining between them. The CDR3 consists of 14 residues. Germline CDR1 is SGHRS and CDR2 is YFSETQ. The CDR3 loop is CASSFRPLGEKLFF. The CDR3 DNA is TGCGCCAGCAGCTTCAGGCCCCTGGGTGAAAAACTGTTTTTT.

This clonotype was seen only a few times. The CDR3 sequence: CATNRASGTEAFF. Written as DNA, the CDR3 is TGTGCCACCAACAGGGCATCGGGCACTGAAGCTTTCTTT. V and J are TRBV28 and TRBJ1-1, with TRBD1 as a possible D gene (6 bases). The length of the CDR3 is 13 residues. Germline V gene data show CDR1 as MDHEN and CDR2 as SYDVKM. V was pared by 10 bases and J by 4 bases, with 16 bases between.

The chain recombines TRBV19 with TRBJ1-1, with TRBD1 identical over 10 bases. Germline trimming cut 8 bases from V and 4 bases from J; bases unmatched to any gene: 13. The CDR3 is 16 residues long. CDR1 and CDR2 from the germline V gene are LNHDA and SQIVND (reference sequence). The CDR3 bases are TGTGCCAGTTCCTCGGGACAGGGGTTGAGGAGCACTGAAGCTTTCTTT. Amino acids: CASSSGQGLRSTEAFF.